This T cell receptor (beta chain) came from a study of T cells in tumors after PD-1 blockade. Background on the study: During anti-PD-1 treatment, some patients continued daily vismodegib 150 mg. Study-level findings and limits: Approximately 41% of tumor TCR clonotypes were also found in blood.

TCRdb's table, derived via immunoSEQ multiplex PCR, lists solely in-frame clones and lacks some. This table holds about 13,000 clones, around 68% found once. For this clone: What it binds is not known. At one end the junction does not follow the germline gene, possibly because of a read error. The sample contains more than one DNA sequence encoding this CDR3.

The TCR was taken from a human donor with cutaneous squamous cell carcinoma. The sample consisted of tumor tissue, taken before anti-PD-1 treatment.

The CDR3 DNA is TGTGCCTGGAGTGTCGGGCTTAATAGGACTGAAGCCTTCTTT. Translated: CAWSVGLNRTEAFF. The chain joins TRBV30 to TRBJ1-1; no firm D call. The germline V gene encodes CDR1 GTSNPN and CDR2 SVGIG (reference sequence). The CDR3 totals 14 residues.